The 30 T cell receptor beta chains below come from one sample, sequenced in a study of early T cells in non-severe SARS-CoV-2 infection. TCRdb processed the 5' RACE reads anew with MiXCR; each CDR3 protein has one entry. The sample includes 28,000 or so distinct CDR3 sequences, around 4.2% seen only once; the top ten take over 8%. Sequenced material: whole blood. The receptor source for this set is an adult who was a healthcare worker with PCR-confirmed SARS-CoV-2 infection or an uninfected control (not recorded which).

There are many counts of this clonotype. This chain uses TRBV9 with TRBJ1-2; possible D gene TRBD1, 5 bases. The germline CDR1 and CDR2 sequences are SGDLS and YYNGEE. The CDR3 has 14 residues. The V gene lost 0 bases and the J gene lost 2 bases, with 8 bases spanning the gap. The CDR3 DNA reads as TGTGCCAGCAGCGTAGGACAGCAAAACTATGGCTACACCTTC. Residues: CASSVGQQNYGYTF. The variable domain in full, with the rest retrieved from reference TRBV9 and TRBJ1-2, is DSGVTQTPKHLITATGQRVTLRCSPRSGDLSVYWYQQSLDQGLQFLIQYYNGEERAKGNILERFSAQQFPDLHSELNLSSLELGDSALYFCASSVGQQNYGYTFGSGTRLTVV.

The rearrangement links TRBV11-3 to TRBJ2-2; D not resolved. CDR1 and CDR2 from the germline V gene are SGHNT and YENEEA. The CDR3 totals 16 residues. The germline V and J ends were trimmed by 0 bases and 2 bases, with 10 bases remaining between them. In DNA, the CDR3 is TGTGCCAGCAGCTTAGATTCCGGGTTTAACACCGGGGAGCTGTTTTTT. It specifies CASSLDSGFNTGELFF.

This clonotype was observed at least ten times. The chain has TRBV20-1 and TRBJ1-6; tentatively, D is TRBD1 (5 bases). This CDR3 region has 13 residues. Trimming pared 3 bases from V and 7 bases from J, leaving 10 bases between. CDR1 is DFQATT and CDR2 is SNEGSKA in the germline V gene (reference sequence). The CDR3 coding sequence is TGCAGTGCTAGGGGGGACTGGAATTCACCCCTCCACTTT. Translation gives CSARGDWNSPLHF.

This rearrangement joins TRBV7-2 to TRBJ1-2; D is ambiguous. V was cut by 5 bases and J by 8 bases, with 24 bases left in between. CDR1 is SGHTA and CDR2 is FQGNSA in the germline V gene. The CDR3 length is 16 residues. CDR3 in DNA: TGTGCCAGCAGCCCGGATAGTGGGCTACTCACGGGCGGCTACACCTTC. Its protein is CASSPDSGLLTGGYTF.

This clonotype was found many times. The rearrangement links TRBV6-4 to TRBJ2-3; 11 nucleotides line up with TRBD2. V lost 0 bases to trimming and J lost 2 bases; unmatched junction nucleotides: 1. The CDR3 is 16 amino acids. The germline gives CDR1 MRHNA, CDR2 SNTAGT. The CDR3 DNA reads as TGTGCCAGCAGTGACTCTAGCGGGAGGGCCACAGATACGCAGTATTTT. Protein: CASSDSSGRATDTQYF.

This clonotype was observed many times. V is TRBV6-2 or TRBV6-3 and J is TRBJ2-5; no clear D gene. Per the germline V gene, CDR1 is MNHEY and CDR2 is SVGEGT. The ends were cut back, 6 bases at V and 5 bases at J, with 10 bases in the middle. The CDR3 length is 12 residues. The CDR3 sequence: CASSPSDETQYF. The CDR3, as DNA: TGTGCCAGCAGCCCTAGTGATGAGACCCAGTACTTC.

This clonotype has at least ten counts. CDR3 residues: CASASPNNQPQHF. CDR3 coding DNA: TGTGCCAGTGCGAGTCCCAATAATCAGCCCCAGCATTTT. This chain uses TRBV19 with TRBJ1-5; D is uncertain. V dropped 8 bases and J dropped 4 bases, with 12 bases sitting between them. Germline CDR1 LNHDA, CDR2 SQIVND (reference sequence). The CDR3 covers 13 residues.

This clonotype has ten or more counts. The rearrangement joins TRBV28 to TRBJ2-5; 16 bases align to TRBD2. The germline V gene encodes CDR1 MDHEN and CDR2 SYDVKM. The J segment lost 9 bases and the V segment lost 4 bases, leaving 14 bases of the junction unmatched. The CDR3 runs to 18 residues. The CDR3 protein is CASSSPSAGTSGRGAQYF. The CDR3 DNA follows: TGTGCCAGCAGTTCCCCATCGGCCGGGACTAGCGGGAGGGGGGCCCAGTACTTC.

At least ten counts were recorded for this clonotype. The gene calls are TRBV20-1 and TRBJ2-3; D is uncertain. The V end lost 6 bases, the J end lost 4 bases, and 17 bases lay between the germline ends. Per the germline V gene, CDR1 is DFQATT and CDR2 is SNEGSKA (reference sequence). The CDR3 loop spans 14 amino acids. DNA of the CDR3: TGCAGTGCCCCCCCGGGCGGCGGCGCAGATACGCAGTATTTT. Amino acids: CSAPPGGGADTQYF.

This clonotype was found a few times. V gene TRBV5-1 combines with J gene TRBJ2-3; D uncertain. Trimming took off 1 base at V and 6 bases at J, with 12 bases between the two ends. Germline V CDR1 and CDR2: SGHRS, YFSETQ. The CDR3 contains 14 residues. The CDR3 reads CASSLTRPLDTQYF. The CDR3 nucleotides read TGCGCCAGCAGCTTGACCCGGCCCCTGGATACGCAGTATTTT.

This clonotype was seen only a few times. The chain carries TRBV4-3 and TRBJ2-7; 7 bases are a match to TRBD1. J gave up 4 bases and V 5 bases, and 8 bases lay outside the gene matches. The CDR3 covers 14 residues. Germline V gene lookup returns CDR1 LGHNA and CDR2 YSLEER. CDR3 DNA sequence: TGCGCCAGCAGCACGCGACAGGGCATGTACGAGCAGTACTTC. It is translated as CASSTRQGMYEQYF.

The sample holds a few counts of this clonotype. This rearrangement joins TRBV6-1 to TRBJ2-7; 9 bases are a match to TRBD1. This CDR3 has 15 amino acids. V gave up 2 bases and J gave up 6 bases; unmatched junction bases: 8. Germline V gene data show CDR1 as MNHNS and CDR2 as SASEGT. This chain's CDR3 is CASSERIWTGAEQYF. Written as DNA, the CDR3 is TGTGCCAGCAGTGAAAGAATTTGGACAGGGGCCGAGCAGTACTTC.

There are a few counts of this clonotype. The gene calls are TRBV6-1 and TRBJ2-1; 12 positions match TRBD2. The CDR3 is 18 amino acids. After removal of 4 bases from V and 1 base from J, the junction contained 8 bases not matched to a gene. Germline CDR1 and CDR2: MNHNS and SASEGT. The CDR3 DNA sequence: TGTGCCAGCAGTGGGACTAGCGGGACTAAAATATCCTACAATGAGCAGTTCTTC. Its protein is CASSGTSGTKISYNEQFF.

This clonotype has ten or more counts. The V gene is TRBV6-2 or TRBV6-3, the J gene TRBJ2-2; D tentatively reads TRBD1 or TRBD2 (6 bases each). This CDR3 is 19 amino acids long. Germline V gene sequence: CDR1 MNHEY, CDR2 SVGEGT. The V end was cut by 6 bases, the J end by 1 base, with 24 bases between. CDR3 region: CASRQIPRGAPQNTGELFF. The DNA for the CDR3 is TGTGCCAGCAGGCAAATCCCGAGGGGGGCGCCACAGAACACCGGGGAGCTGTTTTTT.

This clonotype showed up many times. This chain links TRBV6-1 with TRBJ1-2; 10 bases are a match to TRBD1. Germline V gives CDR1 MNHNS, CDR2 SASEGT. With V trimmed by 8 bases and J by 14 bases, 11 bases remained unmatched. This CDR3 region has 12 residues. CDR3 sequence (DNA): TGTGCCAGCCTAGTCCTGGGACAGGGGCCTACCTTC. It codes for CASLVLGQGPTF.

This clonotype was counted ten times or more. The chain couples TRBV18 to TRBJ1-1; 11 positions match TRBD1. The CDR3 contains 12 residues. Germline V lookup: CDR1 KGHSH, CDR2 LQKENI. Trimming removed 4 bases from V and 11 bases from J; junction bases left unmatched: 3. CDR3 DNA: TGTGCCAGCTCACAGGGACAGGGGGTTGCTTTCTTT. It yields the protein CASSQGQGVAFF.

This clonotype was picked up a small number of times. The chain uses TRBV6-2 or TRBV6-3 and TRBJ2-7, with D tentatively TRBD1 or TRBD2 (5 bases each). Germline assignment: CDR1 MNHEY and CDR2 SVGEGT. Trimming took 8 bases from V and 3 from J, leaving 14 bases between them. This CDR3 has 13 amino acids. CDR3 nucleotides: TGTGCCAGCGAAGACAGTGGGAGCTACGAGCAGTACTTC. Translation gives CASEDSGSYEQYF.

This clonotype has a count of ten or more. V is TRBV7-2 and J is TRBJ2-3; the D gene is possibly TRBD1 (6 bases). The V and J ends lost 5 bases and 3 bases respectively, with 15 bases between them. From germline, CDR1 is SGHTA and CDR2 FQGNSA. The CDR3 is 15 amino acids. CDR3 region: CASSLGAGVTDTQYF. As DNA, the CDR3 is TGTGCCAGCAGCCTGGGGGCAGGCGTGACAGATACGCAGTATTTT.

This clonotype occurred many times. The chain links TRBV13 to TRBJ2-7; a possible D gene is TRBD1 (6 bases). Trimming stripped 0 bases from V and 4 bases from J, with 16 bases between. Germline V CDR1 and CDR2: PRHDT, FYEKMQ (reference sequence). The CDR3 length is 16 residues. The CDR3 region has the DNA TGTGCCAGCAGCTTAGGCCGGTCCCAGGGGATGTACGAGCAGTACTTC. Amino acids: CASSLGRSQGMYEQYF.

This clonotype was seen at least ten times. The chain employs TRBV5-8 and TRBJ1-2; 7 bases align to TRBD1. The J segment lost 4 bases and the V segment lost 4 bases, leaving 10 bases of the junction unmatched. The CDR3 spans 15 residues. Germline V gene data show CDR1 as SGHTS and CDR2 as YDEGEE. CDR3 amino acids: CASSRRGQTGYGYTF. The CDR3 DNA reads TGTGCCAGCAGCCGGCGGGGACAGACCGGCTATGGCTACACCTTC.

The table lists this clonotype with many counts. This chain joins TRBV30 and TRBJ1-1; D is unclear. The germline V gene encodes CDR1 GTSNPN and CDR2 SVGIG (reference sequence). The CDR3 is 14 amino acids. V dropped 0 bases and J dropped 0 bases, with 8 bases sitting between them. For the CDR3, the DNA is TGTGCCTGGAGTGTATACAGTTTGAACACTGAAGCTTTCTTT. Amino acid sequence: CAWSVYSLNTEAFF.

The table lists this clonotype with many counts. The chain couples TRBV7-6 to TRBJ2-5, with a tentative D call TRBD2 (6 bases). Germline CDR1 reads SGHVS; CDR2 reads FNYEAQ. The CDR3 runs to 15 residues. The ends were cut back, 2 bases at V and 2 bases at J, with 12 bases in the middle. The CDR3 DNA reads as TGTGCCAGCAGCTTATCGCGGGGAAGGCAAGAGACCCAGTACTTC. This codes for CASSLSRGRQETQYF.

This clonotype came up many times. The chain joins TRBV10-2 to TRBJ2-5, with D perhaps matching TRBD2 (7 bases). CDR1 is WSHSY and CDR2 is SAAADI in the germline V gene. The CDR3 covers 14 residues. Deletions cut 8 bases from V and 4 bases from J, with 17 bases between. The CDR3 region is CASYFRGAGETQYF. As DNA, the CDR3 is TGCGCCAGCTACTTTCGGGGGGCGGGAGAGACCCAGTACTTC.

This clonotype was observed many times. This chain uses TRBV11-2 with TRBJ1-2; 7 bases are shared with TRBD1. The V segment lost 10 bases and the J segment 8 bases; nucleotides outside the gene matches: 10. In germline, CDR1 is SGHAT, CDR2 FQNNGV. This CDR3 spans 12 amino acids. CDR3 DNA: TGTGCCATCGGAAGGAGGGGGCGCGGCTACACCTTC. Its translation: CAIGRRGRGYTF.

This clonotype was counted at least ten times. The rearrangement uses TRBV20-1 and TRBJ2-3; D is uncertain. The CDR3 sequence is 11 residues long. Trimming left V 6 bases short and J 3 bases short, with 7 bases between. Germline CDR1 DFQATT, CDR2 SNEGSKA (reference sequence). The DNA of the CDR3 is TGCAGTGCCACCCAAACAGATACGCAGTATTTT. This translates into CSATQTDTQYF.

This chain joins TRBV11-2 and TRBJ2-1, with 10 bases identical to TRBD2. V trimming: 5 bases; J trimming: 0 bases; junction bases outside the gene matches: 4. CDR1 and CDR2 from the germline V gene are SGHAT and FQNNGV. This CDR3 has 16 residues. The CDR3 coding sequence is TGTGCCAGCAGCGCATCTAGCGGGAGCTCCTACAATGAGCAGTTCTTC. Amino acids: CASSASSGSSYNEQFF. Complete variable domain (other parts from reference TRBV11-2 and TRBJ2-1): EAGVAQSPRYKIIEKRQSVAFWCNPISGHATLYWYQQILGQGPKLLIQFQNNGVVDDSQLPKDRFSAERLKGVDSTLKIQPAKLEDSAVYLCASSASSGSSYNEQFFGPGTRLTVL.

This clonotype has ten or more counts. This sequence joins TRBV11-1 and TRBJ2-1; D uncertain. With 2 bases removed from V and 5 bases from J, the gap between germline ends came to 13 bases. The CDR3 covers 15 residues. Germline values: CDR1 SGHAT, CDR2 FQDESV (reference sequence). CDR3 nucleotides: TGTGCCAGCAGCTTAACGGTCACGGCTAACAATGAGCAGTTCTTC. It codes for CASSLTVTANNEQFF.

This clonotype was seen ten or more times. This rearrangement joins TRBV7-8 to TRBJ2-7; the D is unclear. The germline V gene encodes CDR1 SGHVS and CDR2 FQNEAQ. The CDR3 totals 15 residues. V lost 1 base and J 2 bases, leaving 12 bases between the germline ends. This CDR3 reads CASSLGPWAAYEQYF. The CDR3 DNA is TGTGCCAGCAGCTTAGGGCCGTGGGCCGCCTACGAGCAGTACTTC.

This clonotype was seen ten or more times. The chain employs TRBV7-6 and TRBJ1-2, with 7 nucleotides matching TRBD1. The germline CDR1 and CDR2 sequences are SGHVS and FNYEAQ. The CDR3 runs 14 residues. J was trimmed by 1 base and V by 6 bases; bases with no gene match: 5. The CDR3 reads CASRGDSGNYGYTF. Written as DNA, the CDR3 is TGTGCCAGCAGAGGGGACAGCGGTAACTATGGCTACACCTTC.

This clonotype was seen ten or more times. The CDR3 protein is CASSQESGGDSPLHF. CDR3 DNA: TGTGCCAGCAGCCAAGAATCGGGGGGCGATTCACCCCTCCACTTT. The V gene is TRBV4-2, the J gene TRBJ1-6; TRBD1 is a possible D gene (6 bases). The ends were cut back, 0 bases at V and 8 bases at J, with 11 bases in the middle. CDR3 size: 15 residues. The germline V gene encodes CDR1 LGHNA and CDR2 YNFKEQ.